The source of this T cell receptor (beta chain) is a study of OX40 agonist ivuxolimab in advanced cancers. Across the study: People who had prior anti-PD-1, anti-PD-L1 or anti-CTLA-4 therapy could take part, and less than 50% had some. General observations from the study: Both blood CD4+ and CD8+ T cells showed clonal growth by week 6 at 0.1 to 3.0 mg/kg. CD8+ T cells showed, on average, more clonal expansion than CD4+ cells. Some patients without response likewise showed low normalized clonal expansion.

Germline loops: CDR1 SGHNT, CDR2 YENEEA. The CDR3 totals 13 residues. V was trimmed by 5 bases and J by 3 bases, leaving 7 bases between them. Concerning this clone itself: No antigen is known for it.

Assay used: immunoSEQ multiplex PCR; TCRdb lists only in-frame clones, some missing. The sample shows some 19,000 clones, more than 60% of them seen only once. The chain carries TRBV11-3 and TRBJ2-2, with unresolved D. The specimen was CD4+ or CD8+ T cells sorted from blood, collected in a trial of the OX40 agonist ivuxolimab. This TCR was recovered from an adult with an advanced solid tumor such as melanoma, head and neck, liver or kidney cancer. For the CDR3, the DNA is TGTGCCAGCAGCCCCCGGGACACCGGGGAGCTGTTTTTT. This encodes CASSPRDTGELFF.